These T cell receptor beta chains were read from a single sample in a study of T cells in Graves' hyperthyroidism and ophthalmopathy. TCRdb reprocessed the multiplex PCR reads via MiXCR and lists one record per CDR3 protein. This sample yields roughly 500,000 distinct CDR3 sequences, of which roughly 46% are seen a single time; 15% to 20% belongs to the top ten. Specimen: peripheral blood or thyroid tissue (not recorded which). The receptors derive from an adult woman with Graves' disease, either hyperthyroidism or ophthalmopathy (not recorded which). Both conserved end residues are part of each CDR3. Each record gives: clone size, D gene, J gene, V gene, CDR3 DNA, CDR3 protein. D genes are given only for firm matches. Expanded clones get a size class; other rows say once, few or many, or leave the size out.

>many|.|TRBJ2-2|TRBV10-2
TGCGCCAGCAGTGACGTGCTGAAGAACACCGGGGAGCTGTTTTTT
CASSDVLKNTGELFF
>.|TRBD1|TRBJ2-2|TRBV7-2
TGTGCCAGCAGTTTAGTGTCAGGGGGTGGAACCGGGGAGCTGTTTTTT
CASSLVSGGGTGELFF
>.|TRBD1|TRBJ2-2|TRBV2
TGTGCCAGCACCGAAAGGACAGGGGGAAACGGGGAGCTGTTTTTT
CASTERTGGNGELFF
>.|TRBD1|TRBJ1-2|TRBV29-1
TGCAGCGTTGGAGGGACAGGGGGCAACTATGGCTACACCTTC
CSVGGTGGNYGYTF
>.|TRBD1|TRBJ2-2|TRBV20-1
TGCAGTGCTAGATCGGGACAGGGTCCCGGGGAGCTGTTTTTT
CSARSGQGPGELFF
>.|TRBD2|TRBJ2-7|TRBV25-1
TGTGCCAGCAGCATGGGACTAGCGGGAGGTAGGGGCTACGAGCAGTACTTC
CASSMGLAGGRGYEQYF
>.|TRBD1|TRBJ2-5|TRBV6-1
TGTGCCAGCAGCCGGACAGGGGGTATGGAGACCCAGTACTTC
CASSRTGGMETQYF
>.|TRBD1|TRBJ1-5|TRBV20-1
TGCAGTGCTCTGCCCGGGACAGGGAGTCAGCCCCAGCATTTT
CSALPGTGSQPQHF
>once|TRBD1|TRBJ1-2|TRBV2
TGTGCCAGCAGCGACTGGACAGGTTCTCCGTATGGCTACACCTTC
CASSDWTGSPYGYTF
>few|TRBD1|TRBJ2-5|TRBV10-3
TGTGCCAGCAGACGGACAGGGGTCGGGGAGACCCAGTACTTC
CASRRTGVGETQYF
>few|TRBD1|TRBJ1-5|TRBV27
TGTGCCAGCAGTTTGAACCGGGACAGGGAATTGTGCAATCAGCCCCAGCATTTT
CASSLNRDRELCNQPQHF
>many|.|TRBJ2-7|TRBV5-1
TGCGCCAGCAGCTTGGCCGGAACTAGCAACTACGAGCAGTACTTC
CASSLAGTSNYEQYF
>many|TRBD2|TRBJ2-7|TRBV11-2
TGTGCCAGCACCCTCGCGGGAGGGGAGGACGAGCAGTACTTC
CASTLAGGEDEQYF
>many|TRBD1|TRBJ1-1|TRBV19
TGTGCCAGTAGTGTCCGGACAGGATTACACAAGGAGGCTTTCTTT
CASSVRTGLHKEAFF
>.|.|TRBJ1-2|TRBV20-1
TGCAGTGCGACGTTGAAGAATGAGTATGGCTACACCTTC
CSATLKNEYGYTF
>many|.|TRBJ2-5|TRBV25-1
TGTGCCAGCAGTGCCGAGTACCAAGAGACCCAGTACTTC
CASSAEYQETQYF
>many|.|TRBJ2-7|TRBV7-8
TGTGCCAGCAGCTTAGGTGGGTTGGACAGCTCCTACGAGCAGTACTTC
CASSLGGLDSSYEQYF
>.|.|TRBJ1-6|TRBV7-3
TGTGCCAGCAGCCAGTCAGGATATTCACCCCTCCACTTT
CASSQSGYSPLHF
>.|.|TRBJ1-5|TRBV9
TGTGCCAGCAGCGTAGGCGGGGTGCAAGAGACCCAGCATTTT
CASSVGGVQETQHF
>.|.|TRBJ1-5|TRBV7-8
TGTGCCAGCAGCTCCCAAACCAATCAGCCCCAGCATTTT
CASSSQTNQPQHF
>few|.|TRBJ1-1|TRBV6-1
TGTGCCAGCAGAGGGGGGGGACGGTTTAACACTGAAGCTTTCTTT
CASRGGGRFNTEAFF
>.|.|TRBJ2-7|TRBV28
TGTGCCAGCAGTATGTCTGAATCCCCCTACGAGCAGTACTTC
CASSMSESPYEQYF
>.|TRBD1|TRBJ1-5|TRBV5-1
TGCGCCAGCAGCACGGGGACAGGGGGCGATCAGCCCCAGCATTTT
CASSTGTGGDQPQHF
>.|TRBD2|TRBJ2-5|TRBV2
TGTGCCAGTAAACTAGCGTTAAACCAAGAGACCCAGTACTTC
CASKLALNQETQYF
>few|.|TRBJ1-2|TRBV7-9
TGTGCCAGCAGCTTAGCGACCGGGGCTAACTATGGCTACACCTTC
CASSLATGANYGYTF
>.|.|TRBJ2-2|TRBV5-1
TGCGCCAGCAGAGAGGACGACCCGAACACCGGGGAGCTGTTTTTT
CASREDDPNTGELFF
>.|.|TRBJ2-5|TRBV24-1
TGTGCCATCAGTGATGACAGACTCGAGACCCAGTACTTC
CAISDDRLETQYF
>.|TRBD1|TRBJ2-7|TRBV28
TGTGCCAGCAGTTCGCCGGGACAGGGAGGGAAATACGAGCAGTACTTC
CASSSPGQGGKYEQYF
>few|.|TRBJ2-1|TRBV9
TGTGCCAGCAGCTTGGCGGGACAATATGAGCAGTTCTTC
CASSLAGQYEQFF
>many|.|TRBJ2-7|TRBV28
TGTGCCAGCAGTTTTAATGGAGGGGAGCAGTACTTC
CASSFNGGEQYF
>many|.|TRBJ1-1|TRBV24-1
TGTGCCACCAGTGATTTCCGGAACACTGAAGCTTTCTTT
CATSDFRNTEAFF
>.|.|TRBJ2-2|TRBV5-1
TGCGCCGGCAGCGAGGGACGGGCGAACACCGGGGAGCTGTTTTTT
CAGSEGRANTGELFF
>.|.|TRBJ2-7|TRBV2
TGTGCCAGCATTAAGCGGGACAATGAGCAGTACTTC
CASIKRDNEQYF
>many|TRBD2|TRBJ2-7|TRBV4-2
TGTGCCAGCAGCGAAGGGACTAGCGGGAGTATCTACGAGCAGTACTTC
CASSEGTSGSIYEQYF
>.|TRBD1|TRBJ2-5|TRBV12-3/TRBV12-4
TGTGCCAGCAGTTGGCCGGGACAGGCCCACCTGACCCAGTACTTC
CASSWPGQAHLTQYF
>.|.|TRBJ1-1|TRBV7-8
TGTGCCAGCAGCACCGTTGGAGGGATCAAGAACACTGAAGCTTTCTTT
CASSTVGGIKNTEAFF
>many|.|TRBJ2-3|TRBV27
TGTGCCAGCAGTCAATACGACACAGATACGCAGTATTTT
CASSQYDTDTQYF
>few|.|TRBJ1-3|TRBV7-6
TGTGCCAGCAGCTTAGTACTTCCGGGTCCCACGAACACCATATATTTT
CASSLVLPGPTNTIYF
>.|.|TRBJ1-2|TRBV7-9
TGTGCCAGCAGCTTAGAGTCCAAGGGCCCCTACACCTTC
CASSLESKGPYTF
>.|TRBD2|TRBJ2-5|TRBV7-2
TGTGCCAGCAGCAGAGGACTAGCGGGAGATTTTCGGGAGACCCAGTACTTC
CASSRGLAGDFRETQYF
>many|TRBD1|TRBJ2-5|TRBV6-1
TGTGCCAGCAGTGAAGCGGAGAGGACAGGGGGCATGGAGACCCAGTACTTC
CASSEAERTGGMETQYF
>.|TRBD1|TRBJ2-5|TRBV10-3
TGTGCCATCAGTGGGGACAGGGGGACGGAGACCCAGTACTTC
CAISGDRGTETQYF
>.|.|TRBJ2-2|TRBV6-6
TGTGCCAGCAGTGTCGAGGGGGACACCGGGGAGCTGTTTTTT
CASSVEGDTGELFF
>.|.|TRBJ1-2|TRBV7-3
TGTGCCAGCAGCTTAACGAGCAACGGAGGAGGCTACACCTTC
CASSLTSNGGGYTF
>many|.|TRBJ1-1|TRBV7-9
TGTGCCAGCAGCTTGCCTTGGGGGTGGTTGAACACTGAAGCTTTCTTT
CASSLPWGWLNTEAFF
>many|.|TRBJ2-3|TRBV25-1
TGTGCCAGCAGTCAAGCAGGCGGCACAGATACGCAGTATTTT
CASSQAGGTDTQYF
>many|.|TRBJ2-7|TRBV7-9
TGTGCCAGCAGCTTGGCCGCGTACGAGCAGTACTTC
CASSLAAYEQYF
>.|.|TRBJ1-6|TRBV7-2
TGTGCCAGCCGGCGGAATTCACCCCTCCACTTT
CASRRNSPLHF
>few|.|TRBJ1-1|TRBV7-9
TGTGCCAGCAGCGCGGACCGAATCATGAACACTGAAGCTTTCTTT
CASSADRIMNTEAFF
>.|.|TRBJ1-2|TRBV25-1
TGTGCCAGCAGTGAAATCAAGGGCGGCGGCTACACCTTC
CASSEIKGGGYTF
>many|.|TRBJ1-1|TRBV12-3/TRBV12-4
TGTGCCAGCAGCTCAGTGGGGGGTGCCACTGAAGCTTTCTTT
CASSSVGGATEAFF
>many|.|TRBJ1-5|TRBV4-2
TGTGCCAGCAGCCAAGCGGAAAGGGATCAGCCCCAGCATTTT
CASSQAERDQPQHF
>many|.|TRBJ1-1|TRBV5-1
TGCGCCAGCAAGTTATGGGGAAACACTGAAGCTTTCTTT
CASKLWGNTEAFF
>.|TRBD1|TRBJ1-1|TRBV7-2
TGTGCCAGCAGCCTACAGACAGGGGAGGGTTTAGCTGAAGCTTTCTTT
CASSLQTGEGLAEAFF
>few|.|TRBJ2-7|TRBV10-1
TGCGCCAGCAGTGAGTCGACGGGGGCGACTTACGAGCAGTACTTC
CASSESTGATYEQYF
>once|.|TRBJ1-6|TRBV5-1
TGCGCCAGCAGCTTAAGGACAGAGAATTCACCCCTCCACTTT
CASSLRTENSPLHF
>many|TRBD2|TRBJ2-2|TRBV5-1
TGCGCCAGCAGCTTGGGGGCTAGCGGGAGTGCCGGGGAGCTGTTTTTT
CASSLGASGSAGELFF
>once|TRBD1|TRBJ2-6|TRBV19
TGTGCCAGTAGTGCGTTTGGCAGGGGGCAGGCTGGGGCCAACGTCCTGACTTTC
CASSAFGRGQAGANVLTF